This TCR beta chain emerged from a study of PD-L1 blockade in urothelial cancer. The assay was immunoSEQ multiplex PCR, and TCRdb's table has in-frame clones only and misses some. The sample records about 35,000 clones, 84% being singletons. A single count supports this clone. V gave up 5 bases and J gave up 6 bases, with 13 bases separating them. Germline values: CDR1 SEHNR, CDR2 FQNEAQ (reference sequence). This CDR3 comprises 13 residues. Sample time point: peripheral blood 6 weeks after treatment start. This chain joins TRBV7-9 and TRBJ2-5; D is ambiguous. This TCR was sampled from a man aged 35-49 years with urothelial cancer. Sequencing was performed on PBMCs, taken around atezolizumab (anti-PD-L1) treatment. Here the CDR3 reads CASSPPREKTQYF. Here the CDR3 DNA reads TGTGCCAGCAGCCCTCCCCGAGAGAAGACCCAGTACTTC.